This T cell receptor (beta chain) was sequenced during a study of OX40 agonist ivuxolimab in advanced cancers. About the investigation overall: Ivuxolimab, which targeted the costimulatory receptor OX40 (CD134), was an agonistic, fully human IgG2 monoclonal antibody. Intravenous ivuxolimab was administered to patients every 2 weeks at six dose levels: 0.01, 0.1, 0.3, 1.5, 3 and 10 mg/kg. Among the roughly 50 dose-escalation patients, some 20 had hepatocellular carcinoma, around 15 melanoma, 9 renal cell carcinoma and 9 head and neck cancer. In the dose-escalation cohort, 70% to 85% of patients were male, and the mean age was approximately 60 years, with a range of roughly 20 to 79. Patients were allowed to have had prior anti-PD-1, anti-PD-L1 or anti-CTLA-4 therapy, and approximately 40% of the dose-escalation patients had previously received checkpoint inhibitors. Partial responses occurred in three dose-escalation patients, of whom one had hepatocellular carcinoma and two had cutaneous melanoma. The purpose of peripheral TCRbeta sequencing was to test whether ivuxolimab changed TCR sequence diversity and led to clonal T-cell expansion. The paper describes the monotherapy dose-escalation part (N of about 52 patients) of the phase I trial of ivuxolimab.

Broad study findings and their caveats: Clonal expansion of both CD4+ and CD8+ blood T cells was observed from baseline to week 6 at doses 0.1 to 3.0 mg/kg. After ivuxolimab, expanded clones were on average more numerous among CD8+ T cells than among CD4+ T cells. In the 0.1-3.0 mg/kg groups, partial responders had among the lowest normalized peripheral clonal expansion, particularly in CD8+ T cells. Low levels of normalized T-cell clonal expansion were also shown by some nonresponding patients. The antigen specificity of the peripheral T cells that underwent clonal expansion was not determined.

Patients with a history of autoimmune disease or receiving systemic immunosuppression were excluded from the trial. Peripheral blood for TCR sequencing was collected from all dose cohorts at baseline, on cycle 4 day 1, and on cycle 7 day 1. Samples came from an open-label, multicenter, first-in-human phase I dose-escalation trial of ivuxolimab. The trial enrolled adults with locally advanced or metastatic head and neck squamous cell, hepatocellular, melanoma or renal cell carcinoma. Before TCR sequencing, CD4+ and CD8+ T cells were separately sorted from peripheral blood. Concerning this clone: No cognate antigen has been identified for it. The sample holds no much larger clone one base away, and base qualities are not on file.

The CDR3 starts with the cysteine, ends with the phenylalanine, and has 17 residues. The kept DNA is CDR3 alone, 51 bases in frame from the first base. The germline V gene provides CDR1 SGDLS and CDR2 YYNGEE. V was cut back by 2 bases and J by 2 bases, leaving a gap of 16 bases between them. For sequencing of the TCRbeta CDR3 region, genomic DNA was extracted from the sorted cells. TCRbeta CDR3 regions were sequenced using the immunoSEQ Assay. In its TCRdb copy, this immuneACCESS table keeps in-frame sequences only and misses some clones. Where compared with another copy, unresolved V genes explain less than half of these, and the others have no known cause. This sample is represented by 15,000 to 20,000 clones; more than 75% of them were singletons. The top ten hold around a third of the sample.

The material was CD4+ or CD8+ T cells sorted from blood, obtained in a trial of the OX40 agonist ivuxolimab. The TCR sequence derives from an adult with an advanced solid tumor such as melanoma, head and neck, liver or kidney cancer. Recombination joined TRBV9 with TRBJ2-2; no D gene can be assigned with confidence. The nucleotides read TGTGCCAGCAGCGTTAGAGCGACCGGCTTAAACACCGGGGAGCTGTTTTTT. This translates into CASSVRATGLNTGELFF. Joined to the reference TRBV9 and TRBJ2-2 proteins, this CDR3 gives the full variable domain: DSGVTQTPKHLITATGQRVTLRCSPRSGDLSVYWYQQSLDQGLQFLIQYYNGEERAKGNILERFSAQQFPDLHSELNLSSLELGDSALYFCASSVRATGLNTGELFFGEGSRLTVL.